This T cell receptor (beta chain) appears in the sequencing data of a study of tumor-infiltrating lymphocytes in primary liver carcinoma. The template, roughly 0.45 ug total RNA, yielded TCR beta cDNA made with a constant-region primer. Modified slightly, ARM-PCR produced TCR beta libraries over three nested multiplex PCR rounds. TRBV1-TRBV30 forward primers and a C-beta reverse primer were used in the first two PCR rounds, which each ran for 10 cycles. TCRdb ran MiXCR on the multiplex PCR reads and lists one entry per CDR3 protein. Among about 78,000 distinct CDR3 sequences listed, 71% were seen once. Germline-derived CDR1 and CDR2 are SGHAT and FQNNGV. The CDR3 loop spans 14 amino acids. Joint extraction of RNA and DNA used about 17-32 mg of bulk tissue that was unsorted.

The clonotype originates from a woman aged 60-70 years with primary liver carcinoma and hepatitis B virus infection. The chain combines TRBV11-2 with TRBJ2-7; perhaps TRBD1 as D (6 bases). Sequencing used liver tumor tissue from sampling region 4. Subset given: tumor region T4, right-lateral pole. This CDR3 is CASGPPSGASEQYF. CDR3 bases: TGTGCAAGCGGCCCACCTTCAGGGGCTAGCGAGCAGTACTTC.